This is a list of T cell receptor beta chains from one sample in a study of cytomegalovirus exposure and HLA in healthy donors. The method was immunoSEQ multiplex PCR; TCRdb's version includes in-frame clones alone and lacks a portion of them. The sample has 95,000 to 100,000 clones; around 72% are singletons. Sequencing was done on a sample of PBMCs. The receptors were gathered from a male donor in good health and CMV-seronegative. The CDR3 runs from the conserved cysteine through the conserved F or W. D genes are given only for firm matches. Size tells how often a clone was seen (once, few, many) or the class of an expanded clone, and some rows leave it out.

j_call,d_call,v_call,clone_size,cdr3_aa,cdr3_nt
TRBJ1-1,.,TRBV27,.,CASSLKQTITEAFF,TGTGCCAGCAGTTTAAAACAGACTATAACTGAAGCTTTCTTT
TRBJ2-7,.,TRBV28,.,CATGERYEQYF,TGTGCCACAGGGGAGCGTTACGAGCAGTACTTC
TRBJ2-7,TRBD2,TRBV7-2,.,CASSQVGGTSGNEQYF,TGTGCCAGCAGCCAAGTGGGGGGGACTAGCGGAAACGAGCAGTACTTC
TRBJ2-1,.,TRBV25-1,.,CASSEGGTGPYNEQFF,TGTGCCAGCAGTGAAGGGGGGACCGGACCCTACAATGAGCAGTTCTTC
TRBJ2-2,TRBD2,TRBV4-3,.,CASSSEAGDWTGELFF,TGCGCCAGCAGCTCGGAAGCGGGAGACTGGACCGGGGAGCTGTTTTTT
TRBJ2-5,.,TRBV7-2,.,CASSRLQETQYF,TGTGCCAGCAGCCGACTCCAAGAGACCCAGTACTTC
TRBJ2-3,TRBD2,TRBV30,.,CAWSPGTSGRATDTQYF,TGTGCCTGGAGCCCCGGGACTAGCGGGAGGGCCACAGATACGCAGTATTTT
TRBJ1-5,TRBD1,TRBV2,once,CASRGDRGPSQPQHF,TGTGCCAGCAGAGGGGACAGGGGGCCCAGTCAGCCCCAGCATTTT
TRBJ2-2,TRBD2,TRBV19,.,CASTLLVAGGAGELFF,TGTGCCAGTACCCTCCTAGTAGCGGGAGGGGCCGGGGAGCTGTTTTTT
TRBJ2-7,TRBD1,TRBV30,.,CAWRTGISYEQYF,TGTGCCTGGAGGACAGGGATCTCCTACGAGCAGTACTTC
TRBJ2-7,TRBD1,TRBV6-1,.,CASSGMTGVLYEQYF,TGTGCCAGCAGTGGTATGACAGGGGTCCTCTACGAGCAGTACTTC
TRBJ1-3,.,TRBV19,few,CASSIGGGRNTIYF,TGTGCCAGTAGTATAGGCGGGGGACGAAACACCATATATTTT
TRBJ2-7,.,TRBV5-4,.,CASSLGPGQLYEQYF,TGTGCCAGCAGCTTGGGCCCGGGACAACTCTACGAGCAGTACTTC
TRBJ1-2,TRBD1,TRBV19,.,CASSMTPMWDRAVLNYGYTF,TGTGCCAGTAGTATGACACCCATGTGGGACAGGGCGGTACTTAACTATGGCTACACCTTC
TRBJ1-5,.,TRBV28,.,CASSHSGTRYSNQPQHF,TGTGCCAGCAGTCATTCAGGGACAAGATATAGCAATCAGCCCCAGCATTTT
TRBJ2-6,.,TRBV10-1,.,CADQGIGANVLTF,TGCGCTGACCAGGGTATTGGGGCCAACGTCCTGACTTTC
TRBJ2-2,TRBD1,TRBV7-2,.,CASSLVGTGINTGELFF,TGTGCCAGCAGCTTAGTAGGGACAGGGATCAACACCGGGGAGCTGTTTTTT
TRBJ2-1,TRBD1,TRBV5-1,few,CASSFGDRDLDEQFF,TGCGCCAGCAGCTTCGGGGACAGGGATTTGGATGAGCAGTTCTTC
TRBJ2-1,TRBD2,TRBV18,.,CASSPGLAGNEQFF,TGTGCCAGCTCACCGGGGCTAGCGGGAAATGAGCAGTTCTTC
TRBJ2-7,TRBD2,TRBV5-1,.,CASSLAGTKNYEQYF,TGCGCCAGCAGCTTGGCCGGGACTAAGAACTACGAGCAGTACTTC
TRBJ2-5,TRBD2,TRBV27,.,CASSLGTSGGETQYF,TGTGCCAGCAGCCTCGGGACTAGCGGAGGAGAGACCCAGTACTTC
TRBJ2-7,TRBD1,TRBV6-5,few,CASRATGTSGEQYF,TGTGCCAGCAGGGCGACAGGGACATCAGGGGAGCAGTACTTC
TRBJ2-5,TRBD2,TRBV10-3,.,CAISDPEAGIQETQYF,TGTGCCATCAGTGATCCGGAAGCGGGGATACAAGAGACCCAGTACTTC
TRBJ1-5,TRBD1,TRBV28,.,CASSSWTGAGNQPQHF,TGTGCCAGCAGTTCCTGGACAGGGGCGGGAAACCAGCCCCAGCATTTT
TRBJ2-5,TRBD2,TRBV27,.,CASSLFYGRETQYF,TGTGCCAGCAGTTTATTTTACGGGAGGGAGACCCAGTACTTC
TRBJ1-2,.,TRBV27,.,CASRALRGGGYTF,TGTGCCAGTCGGGCCTTAAGGGGAGGCGGCTACACCTTC
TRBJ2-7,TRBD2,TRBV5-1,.,CASSLTSGSSYEQYF,TGCGCCAGCAGCTTGACTAGCGGGAGCTCCTACGAGCAGTACTTC
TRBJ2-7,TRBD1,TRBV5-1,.,CASSLGQGPYEQYF,TGCGCCAGCAGCTTGGGACAGGGACCATACGAGCAGTACTTC
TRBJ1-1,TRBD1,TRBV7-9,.,CASSLTGDPEAFF,TGTGCCAGCAGCCTGACAGGGGACCCTGAAGCTTTCTTT
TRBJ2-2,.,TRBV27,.,CASNVGTPTGELFF,TGTGCCAGCAATGTCGGGACTCCCACCGGGGAGCTGTTTTTT
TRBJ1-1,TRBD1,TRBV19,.,CASSPILHRGNTEAFF,TGTGCCAGTAGTCCCATCCTGCACAGGGGAAACACTGAAGCTTTCTTT
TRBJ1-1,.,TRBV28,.,CASSLRRQANTEAFF,TGTGCCAGCAGTTTACGGAGACAGGCGAACACTGAAGCTTTCTTT
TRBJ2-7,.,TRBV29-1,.,CSVEFPSVGTYEQYF,TGCAGCGTTGAATTCCCTAGCGTGGGAACCTACGAGCAGTACTTC
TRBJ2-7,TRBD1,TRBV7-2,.,CASSLGGTGAYEQYF,TGTGCCAGCAGCTTAGGAGGGACAGGGGCCTACGAGCAGTACTTC
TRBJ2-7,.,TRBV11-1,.,CASSVGGGNSYEQYF,TGTGCCAGCAGCGTGGGTGGCGGTAACTCCTACGAGCAGTACTTC
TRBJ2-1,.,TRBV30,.,CAQGTQFYNEQFF,TGTGCCCAGGGCACTCAATTCTACAATGAGCAGTTCTTC
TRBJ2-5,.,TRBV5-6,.,CASSLGFPGETQYF,TGTGCCAGCAGCTTAGGTTTCCCCGGGGAGACCCAGTACTTC
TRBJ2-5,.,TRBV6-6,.,CASSYSSGRETQYF,TGTGCCAGCAGTTACTCTTCAGGGCGGGAGACCCAGTACTTC
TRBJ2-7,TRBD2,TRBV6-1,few,CASTSGTSYEQYF,TGTGCCAGCACAAGCGGGACCTCCTACGAGCAGTACTTC
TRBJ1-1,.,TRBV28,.,CASSPLAGVGTEAFF,TGTGCCAGCAGTCCCTTGGCAGGGGTCGGCACTGAAGCTTTCTTT
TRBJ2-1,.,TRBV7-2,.,CASTNSRGQGEQFF,TGTGCCAGCACCAATAGCAGGGGCCAGGGTGAGCAGTTCTTC
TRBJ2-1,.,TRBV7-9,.,CASSSLAPSGEQFF,TGTGCCAGCAGCTCCCTAGCTCCGAGTGGTGAGCAGTTCTTC
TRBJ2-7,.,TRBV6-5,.,CASSYSRDFLGEQYF,TGTGCCAGCAGTTACTCGCGGGACTTCCTTGGCGAGCAGTACTTC
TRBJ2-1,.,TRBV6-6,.,CATMTYGRGEQFF,TGTGCCACGATGACGTACGGGAGAGGTGAGCAGTTCTTC
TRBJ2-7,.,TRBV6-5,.,CASSYVSGGHEQYF,TGTGCCAGCAGTTACGTCTCGGGGGGCCACGAGCAGTACTTC
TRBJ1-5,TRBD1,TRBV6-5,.,CASSTTGRNQPQHF,TGTGCCAGCAGTACGACAGGGAGGAATCAGCCCCAGCATTTT
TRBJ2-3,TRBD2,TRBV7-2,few,CASSRTSGRGVADTQYF,TGTGCCAGCAGCCGGACTAGCGGGAGGGGGGTGGCAGATACGCAGTATTTT
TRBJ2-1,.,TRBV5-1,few,CASSLTGYGGEQFF,TGCGCCAGCAGCTTGACGGGATATGGCGGTGAGCAGTTCTTC
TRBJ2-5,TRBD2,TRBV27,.,CASSHPTSGAQYF,TGTGCCAGCAGCCACCCCACTAGCGGAGCCCAGTACTTC
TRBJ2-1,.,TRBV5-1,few,CASSLAPSSYNEQFF,TGCGCCAGCAGCCTAGCACCGAGCTCCTACAATGAGCAGTTCTTC
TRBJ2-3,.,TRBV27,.,CASSQGVADTQYF,TGTGCCAGCAGTCAAGGGGTAGCAGATACGCAGTATTTT
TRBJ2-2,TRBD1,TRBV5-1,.,CASSLGTSGTVTGELFF,TGCGCCAGCAGCTTGGGAACTTCCGGGACAGTCACCGGGGAGCTGTTTTTT
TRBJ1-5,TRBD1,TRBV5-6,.,CASSWGTVGQPQHF,TGTGCCAGCAGCTGGGGGACAGTGGGTCAGCCCCAGCATTTT
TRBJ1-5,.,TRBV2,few,CASSVFGLDQPQHF,TGTGCCAGCAGTGTTTTTGGGCTCGATCAGCCCCAGCATTTT